A selection of T cell receptor beta chains follows, all from one sample in a study of response to subunit inactivated influenza vaccine. Each CDR3 protein gets one entry after TCRdb re-called the RT-PCR reads with MiXCR. The profile shows around 500,000 distinct CDR3 sequences, about a tenth of them singletons. The material sequenced was PBMCs from blood, taken about 40 days after vaccination. The source is a middle-aged man who received an inactivated influenza vaccine. Each CDR3 is given with its conserved first and last residue. A D gene is named only where the DNA matches it firmly. Clone size is given for some rows only: seen once, a few or many times, or a class if the clone is expanded.

D gene: NA
J gene: TRBJ1-2
clone size: NA
V gene: TRBV10-3
CDR3 protein: CAISESWGQGGYGYTF
CDR3 DNA: TGTGCCATCAGTGAGTCTTGGGGGCAGGGCGGCTATGGCTACACCTTC

D gene: NA
J gene: TRBJ2-2
clone size: many
V gene: TRBV24-1
CDR3 protein: CATSDWTRPTGELFF
CDR3 DNA: TGTGCCACCAGTGACTGGACACGACCGACCGGGGAGCTGTTTTTT

D gene: TRBD1
J gene: TRBJ1-5
clone size: few
V gene: TRBV6-1
CDR3 protein: CASSKDRVRNQPQHF
CDR3 DNA: TGTGCCAGCAGCAAAGACAGGGTCCGGAATCAGCCCCAGCATTTT

D gene: NA
J gene: TRBJ1-4
clone size: many
V gene: TRBV4-1
CDR3 protein: CASSQVAGRGEKLFF
CDR3 DNA: TGCGCCAGCAGCCAAGTTGCGGGGCGCGGCGAAAAACTGTTTTTT

D gene: NA
J gene: TRBJ2-1
clone size: NA
V gene: TRBV5-1
CDR3 protein: CASSWRGTGSSDEQFF
CDR3 DNA: TGCGCCAGCAGCTGGCGTGGGACGGGATCTTCCGATGAGCAGTTCTTC

D gene: NA
J gene: TRBJ2-2
clone size: NA
V gene: TRBV7-8
CDR3 protein: CASSSSSRLATGELFF
CDR3 DNA: TGTGCCAGCAGTTCTAGCTCTAGGCTAGCTACCGGGGAGCTGTTTTTT

D gene: NA
J gene: TRBJ2-1
clone size: NA
V gene: TRBV6-2/TRBV6-3
CDR3 protein: CASSYSRTRMNEQFF
CDR3 DNA: TGTGCCAGCAGTTATTCAAGGACCCGTATGAATGAGCAGTTCTTC

D gene: TRBD2
J gene: TRBJ2-3
clone size: few
V gene: TRBV20-1
CDR3 protein: CSVTSGDTQYF
CDR3 DNA: TGCAGTGTGACTAGCGGGGATACGCAGTATTTT

D gene: NA
J gene: TRBJ1-1
clone size: NA
V gene: TRBV27
CDR3 protein: CATTSYTGSEAFF
CDR3 DNA: TGTGCCACCACCTCCTACACAGGGTCTGAAGCTTTCTTT

D gene: NA
J gene: TRBJ2-1
clone size: NA
V gene: TRBV4-3
CDR3 protein: CASSQDGRAGNEQFF
CDR3 DNA: TGCGCCAGCAGCCAAGATGGCCGAGCGGGCAATGAGCAGTTCTTC

D gene: NA
J gene: TRBJ2-5
clone size: few
V gene: TRBV28
CDR3 protein: CASSVTRTEKYEETQYF
CDR3 DNA: TGTGCCAGCAGTGTAACTCGGACAGAGAAGTATGAAGAGACCCAGTACTTC

D gene: TRBD2
J gene: TRBJ2-1
clone size: few
V gene: TRBV4-3
CDR3 protein: CASSQDPWRGGLVSYNEQFF
CDR3 DNA: TGCGCCAGCAGCCAAGACCCCTGGCGGGGGGGCCTGGTTTCCTACAATGAGCAGTTCTTC

D gene: NA
J gene: TRBJ1-6
clone size: many
V gene: TRBV24-1
CDR3 protein: CATSEARWGSPLHF
CDR3 DNA: TGTGCCACCAGTGAGGCCAGGTGGGGTTCACCCCTCCACTTT

D gene: TRBD1
J gene: TRBJ1-4
clone size: NA
V gene: TRBV30
CDR3 protein: CAWRGQGLSEKLFF
CDR3 DNA: TGTGCCTGGAGGGGACAGGGATTGAGTGAAAAACTGTTTTTT

D gene: NA
J gene: TRBJ2-1
clone size: NA
V gene: TRBV5-1
CDR3 protein: CASSLAEEGEQFF
CDR3 DNA: TGCGCCAGCAGCTTGGCCGAGGAGGGTGAGCAGTTCTTC

D gene: TRBD1
J gene: TRBJ1-1
clone size: few
V gene: TRBV4-1
CDR3 protein: CASSQGGGQGRDTEAFF
CDR3 DNA: TGCGCCAGCAGCCAAGGGGGTGGACAGGGGAGAGACACTGAAGCTTTCTTT

D gene: NA
J gene: TRBJ2-3
clone size: many
V gene: TRBV29-1
CDR3 protein: CSVAAATTTDTQYF
CDR3 DNA: TGCAGCGTTGCAGCCGCTACTACCACAGATACGCAGTATTTT

D gene: NA
J gene: TRBJ2-7
clone size: NA
V gene: TRBV12-2
CDR3 protein: CASRLVVGASYEQYF
CDR3 DNA: TGTGCAAGTCGCTTAGTTGTGGGAGCCTCCTACGAGCAGTACTTC

D gene: NA
J gene: TRBJ1-1
clone size: many
V gene: TRBV5-6
CDR3 protein: CASSLRGRNTEAFF
CDR3 DNA: TGTGCCAGCAGCTTGCGGGGACGGAACACTGAAGCTTTCTTT

D gene: NA
J gene: TRBJ2-7
clone size: many
V gene: TRBV5-1
CDR3 protein: CASSLGGTYEQYF
CDR3 DNA: TGTGCCAGCAGTTTAGGGGGAACCTACGAGCAGTACTTC

D gene: NA
J gene: TRBJ2-1
clone size: many
V gene: TRBV15
CDR3 protein: CATSRDQGQRWKNEQFF
CDR3 DNA: TGTGCCACCAGCAGAGATCAGGGCCAGAGGTGGAAGAATGAGCAGTTCTTC

D gene: TRBD1
J gene: TRBJ2-7
clone size: NA
V gene: TRBV5-1
CDR3 protein: CASSLAGQLEQYF
CDR3 DNA: TGCGCCAGCAGCTTGGCGGGACAGCTGGAGCAGTACTTC

D gene: TRBD1
J gene: TRBJ2-7
clone size: few
V gene: TRBV20-1
CDR3 protein: CSAGEDRVTEEQYF
CDR3 DNA: TGCAGTGCTGGCGAAGACAGGGTAACAGAAGAGCAGTACTTC

D gene: NA
J gene: TRBJ1-2
clone size: few
V gene: TRBV7-2
CDR3 protein: CASSRSGAAVGYTF
CDR3 DNA: TGTGCCAGCAGCCGCTCAGGGGCCGCGGTAGGCTACACCTTC

D gene: TRBD2
J gene: TRBJ2-1
clone size: NA
V gene: TRBV2
CDR3 protein: CASSVSRAGLAGGGEQFF
CDR3 DNA: TGTGCCAGCAGTGTTTCCCGGGCGGGACTAGCGGGGGGAGGGGAGCAGTTCTTC

D gene: NA
J gene: TRBJ2-6
clone size: many
V gene: TRBV7-2
CDR3 protein: CASSSRKWGANVLTF
CDR3 DNA: TGTGCCAGCAGCTCCCGGAAGTGGGGGGCCAACGTCCTGACTTTC

D gene: TRBD2
J gene: TRBJ2-1
clone size: NA
V gene: TRBV7-9
CDR3 protein: CASIKGTSGGANEQFF
CDR3 DNA: TGTGCCAGCATCAAAGGGACTAGCGGGGGGGCCAATGAGCAGTTCTTC

D gene: NA
J gene: TRBJ2-5
clone size: many
V gene: TRBV29-1
CDR3 protein: CSVEDEDLKLETQYF
CDR3 DNA: TGCAGCGTTGAAGATGAGGACCTGAAGCTCGAGACCCAGTACTTC

D gene: TRBD2
J gene: TRBJ2-3
clone size: many
V gene: TRBV11-2
CDR3 protein: CASSFWREDTDTQYF
CDR3 DNA: TGTGCCAGCAGCTTTTGGCGGGAGGACACAGATACGCAGTATTTT

D gene: NA
J gene: TRBJ1-3
clone size: few
V gene: TRBV4-1
CDR3 protein: CASSQYGSIGNTIYF
CDR3 DNA: TGCGCCAGCAGCCAATATGGGTCTATTGGAAACACCATATATTTT

D gene: NA
J gene: TRBJ2-5
clone size: many
V gene: TRBV24-1
CDR3 protein: CATSDGAGAFQETQYF
CDR3 DNA: TGTGCCACCAGTGATGGGGCAGGGGCTTTCCAAGAGACCCAGTACTTC

D gene: NA
J gene: TRBJ2-2
clone size: many
V gene: TRBV6-5
CDR3 protein: CASSYQTTVQTGELFF
CDR3 DNA: TGTGCCAGCAGTTATCAGACCACGGTGCAGACCGGGGAGCTGTTTTTT

D gene: NA
J gene: TRBJ2-1
clone size: many
V gene: TRBV5-1
CDR3 protein: CASSLTGQGSYNEQFF
CDR3 DNA: TGCGCCAGCAGCTTGACCGGGCAGGGCTCCTACAATGAGCAGTTCTTC

D gene: NA
J gene: TRBJ2-2
clone size: few
V gene: TRBV6-2/TRBV6-3
CDR3 protein: CASSGQYSKCVF
CDR3 DNA: TGTGCCAGCAGTGGACAGTACTCAAAGTGTGTTTTT

D gene: NA
J gene: TRBJ2-5
clone size: many
V gene: TRBV5-1
CDR3 protein: CASSLGQGRGETQYF
CDR3 DNA: TGCGCCAGCAGCTTGGGCCAGGGGCGGGGAGAGACCCAGTACTTC

D gene: TRBD1
J gene: TRBJ2-6
clone size: many
V gene: TRBV30
CDR3 protein: CAWGTGYTGANVLTF
CDR3 DNA: TGTGCCTGGGGGACAGGGTATACTGGGGCCAACGTCCTGACTTTC